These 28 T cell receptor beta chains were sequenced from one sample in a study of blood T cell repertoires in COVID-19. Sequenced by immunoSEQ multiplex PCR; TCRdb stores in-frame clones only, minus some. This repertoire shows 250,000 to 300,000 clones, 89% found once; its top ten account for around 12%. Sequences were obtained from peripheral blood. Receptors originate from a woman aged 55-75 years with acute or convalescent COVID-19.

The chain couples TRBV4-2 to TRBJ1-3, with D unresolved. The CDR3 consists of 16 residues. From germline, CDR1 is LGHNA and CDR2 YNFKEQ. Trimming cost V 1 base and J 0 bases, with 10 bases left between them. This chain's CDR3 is CASSQVPANSGNTIYF. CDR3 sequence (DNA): TGTGCCAGCAGCCAAGTTCCAGCGAACTCTGGAAACACCATATATTTT.

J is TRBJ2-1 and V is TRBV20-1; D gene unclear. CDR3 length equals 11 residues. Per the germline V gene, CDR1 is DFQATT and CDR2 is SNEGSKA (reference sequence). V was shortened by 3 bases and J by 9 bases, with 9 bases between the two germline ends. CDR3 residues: CSASRVLEQFF. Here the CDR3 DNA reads TGCAGTGCTAGCCGCGTTCTTGAGCAGTTCTTC.

The CDR3 coding sequence is TGTGCCAGCAGCGTAGGGACTAGCGGGAAGGCAGATACGCAGTATTTT. It yields the protein CASSVGTSGKADTQYF. The chain employs TRBV9 and TRBJ2-3, with TRBD2 matching over 12 bases. In germline, CDR1 is SGDLS, CDR2 YYNGEE. The V gene end was trimmed by 0 bases and the J gene end by 4 bases; junction bases not matched to a gene: 3. CDR3 size: 16 residues. Complete variable domain (other parts from reference TRBV9 and TRBJ2-3): DSGVTQTPKHLITATGQRVTLRCSPRSGDLSVYWYQQSLDQGLQFLIQYYNGEERAKGNILERFSAQQFPDLHSELNLSSLELGDSALYFCASSVGTSGKADTQYFGPGTRLTVL.

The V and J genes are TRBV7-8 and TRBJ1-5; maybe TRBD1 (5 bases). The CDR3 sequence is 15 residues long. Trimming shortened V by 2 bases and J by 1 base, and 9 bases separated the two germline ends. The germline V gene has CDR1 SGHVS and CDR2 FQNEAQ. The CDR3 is CASSLWGESNQPQHF. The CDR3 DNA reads TGTGCCAGCAGCTTATGGGGGGAAAGCAATCAGCCCCAGCATTTT.

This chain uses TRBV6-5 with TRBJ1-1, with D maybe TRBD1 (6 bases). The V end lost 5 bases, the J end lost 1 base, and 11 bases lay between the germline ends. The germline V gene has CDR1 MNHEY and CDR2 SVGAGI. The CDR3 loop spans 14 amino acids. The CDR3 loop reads CASSNREGNTEAFF. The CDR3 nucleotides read TGTGCCAGCAGTAACAGGGAGGGGAACACTGAAGCTTTCTTT.

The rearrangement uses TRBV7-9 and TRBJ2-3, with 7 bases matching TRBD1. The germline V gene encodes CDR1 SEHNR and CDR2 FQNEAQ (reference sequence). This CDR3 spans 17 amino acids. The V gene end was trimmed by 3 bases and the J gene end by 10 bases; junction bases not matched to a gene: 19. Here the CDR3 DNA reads TGTGCCAGCAGCTTCGGTCTGGCAGGGGGATCCGTGGGTGCGCAGTATTTT. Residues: CASSFGLAGGSVGAQYF.

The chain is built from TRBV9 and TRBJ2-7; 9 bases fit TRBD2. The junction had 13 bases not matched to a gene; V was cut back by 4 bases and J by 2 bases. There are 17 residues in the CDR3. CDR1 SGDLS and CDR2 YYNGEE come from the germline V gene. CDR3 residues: CASSPLGVAGETYEQYF. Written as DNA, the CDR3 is TGTGCCAGCAGCCCGCTAGGGGTAGCGGGGGAAACCTACGAGCAGTACTTC.

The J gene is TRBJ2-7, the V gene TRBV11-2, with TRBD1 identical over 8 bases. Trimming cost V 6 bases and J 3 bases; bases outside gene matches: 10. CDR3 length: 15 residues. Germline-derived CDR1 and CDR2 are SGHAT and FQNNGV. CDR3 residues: CASSFRRQGFYEQYF. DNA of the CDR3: TGTGCCAGCAGTTTTCGACGACAGGGGTTCTACGAGCAGTACTTC.

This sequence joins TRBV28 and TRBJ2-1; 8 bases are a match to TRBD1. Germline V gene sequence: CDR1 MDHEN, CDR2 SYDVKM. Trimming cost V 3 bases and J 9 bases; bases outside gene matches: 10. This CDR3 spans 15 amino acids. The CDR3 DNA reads TGTGCCAGCAGTTTTCAGGCAGGGGGCGGGATTGAGCAGTTCTTC. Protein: CASSFQAGGGIEQFF. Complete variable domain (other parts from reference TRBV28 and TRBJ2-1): DVKVTQSSRYLVKRTGEKVFLECVQDMDHENMFWYRQDPGLGLRLIYFSYDVKMKEKGDIPEGYSVSREKKERFSLILESASTNQTSMYLCASSFQAGGGIEQFFGPGTRLTVL.

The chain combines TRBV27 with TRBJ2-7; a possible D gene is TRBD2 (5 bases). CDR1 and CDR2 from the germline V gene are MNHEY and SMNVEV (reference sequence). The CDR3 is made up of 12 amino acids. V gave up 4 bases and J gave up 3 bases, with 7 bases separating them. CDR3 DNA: TGTGCCAGCAGTTCCGGGGTCTACGAGCAGTACTTC. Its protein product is CASSSGVYEQYF.

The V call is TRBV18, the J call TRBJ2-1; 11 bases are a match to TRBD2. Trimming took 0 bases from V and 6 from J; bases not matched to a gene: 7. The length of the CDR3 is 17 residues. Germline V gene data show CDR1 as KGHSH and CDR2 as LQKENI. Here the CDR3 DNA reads TGTGCCAGCTCACCACCGGTCGGGACTAGCGGAGGCAATGAGCAGTTCTTC. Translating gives CASSPPVGTSGGNEQFF.

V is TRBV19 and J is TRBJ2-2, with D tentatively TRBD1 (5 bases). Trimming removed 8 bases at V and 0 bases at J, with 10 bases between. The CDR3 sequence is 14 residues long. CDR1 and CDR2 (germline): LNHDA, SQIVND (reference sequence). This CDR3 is CASRLTANTGELFF. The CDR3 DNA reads TGTGCCAGTCGATTGACAGCGAACACCGGGGAGCTGTTTTTT.

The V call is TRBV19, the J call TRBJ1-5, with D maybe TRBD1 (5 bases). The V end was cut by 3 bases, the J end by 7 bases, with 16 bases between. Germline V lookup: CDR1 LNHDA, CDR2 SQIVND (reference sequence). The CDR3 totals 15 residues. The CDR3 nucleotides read TGTGCCAGTAGTATCGTTGCAGGGCCGCGGCAGCCCCAGCATTTT. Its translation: CASSIVAGPRQPQHF.

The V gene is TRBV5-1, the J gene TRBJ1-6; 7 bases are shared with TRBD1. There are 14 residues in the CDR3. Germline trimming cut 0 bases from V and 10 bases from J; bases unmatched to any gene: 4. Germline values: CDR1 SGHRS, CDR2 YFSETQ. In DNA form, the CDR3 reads TGCGCCAGCAGCTTGGATCCGGGACAGTCACCCCTCCACTTT. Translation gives CASSLDPGQSPLHF. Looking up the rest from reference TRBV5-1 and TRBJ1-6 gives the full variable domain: KAGVTQTPRYLIKTRGQQVTLSCSPISGHRSVSWYQQTPGQGLQFLFEYFSETQRNKGNFPGRFSGRQFSNSRSEMNVSTLELGDSALYLCASSLDPGQSPLHFGNGTRLTVT.

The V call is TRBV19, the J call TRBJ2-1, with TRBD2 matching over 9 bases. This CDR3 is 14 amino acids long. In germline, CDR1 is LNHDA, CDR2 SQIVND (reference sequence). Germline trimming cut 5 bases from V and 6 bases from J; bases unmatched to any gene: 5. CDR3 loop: CASSPLTSGNEQFF. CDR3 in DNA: TGTGCCAGTAGTCCGCTGACTAGCGGCAATGAGCAGTTCTTC.

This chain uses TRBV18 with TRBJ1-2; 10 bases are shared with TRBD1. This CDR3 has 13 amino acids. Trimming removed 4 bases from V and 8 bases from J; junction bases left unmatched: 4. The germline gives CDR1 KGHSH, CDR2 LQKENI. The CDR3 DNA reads TGTGCCAGCTCACGGGGGACAGGGGAAGGCTACACCTTC. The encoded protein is CASSRGTGEGYTF.

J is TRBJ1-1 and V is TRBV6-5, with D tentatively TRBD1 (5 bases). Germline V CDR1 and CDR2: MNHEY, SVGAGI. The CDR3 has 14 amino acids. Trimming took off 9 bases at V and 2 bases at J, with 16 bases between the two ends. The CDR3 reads CASRMRGANTEAFF. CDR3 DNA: TGTGCCAGTAGGATGCGGGGCGCTAACACTGAAGCTTTCTTT.

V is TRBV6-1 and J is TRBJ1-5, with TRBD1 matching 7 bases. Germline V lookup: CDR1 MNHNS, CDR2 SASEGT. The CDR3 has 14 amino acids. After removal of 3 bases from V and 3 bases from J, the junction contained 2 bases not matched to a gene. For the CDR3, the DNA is TGTGCCAGCAGTGAGGGACAGCCCAATCAGCCCCAGCATTTT. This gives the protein CASSEGQPNQPQHF.

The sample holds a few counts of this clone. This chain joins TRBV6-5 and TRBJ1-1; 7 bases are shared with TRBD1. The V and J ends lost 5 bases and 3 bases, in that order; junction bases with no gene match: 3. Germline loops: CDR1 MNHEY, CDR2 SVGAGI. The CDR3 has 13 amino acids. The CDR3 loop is CASSNDRDTEAFF. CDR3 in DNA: TGTGCCAGCAGTAATGACAGGGACACTGAAGCTTTCTTT.

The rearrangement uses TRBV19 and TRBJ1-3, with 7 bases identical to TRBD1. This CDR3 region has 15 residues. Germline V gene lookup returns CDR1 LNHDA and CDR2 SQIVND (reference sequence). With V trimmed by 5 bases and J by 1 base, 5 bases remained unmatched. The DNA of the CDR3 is TGTGCCAGTAGTGCCCAGGGGGTATCTGGAAACACCATATATTTT. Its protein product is CASSAQGVSGNTIYF. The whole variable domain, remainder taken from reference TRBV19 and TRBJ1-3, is DGGITQSPKYLFRKEGQNVTLSCEQNLNHDAMYWYRQDPGQGLRLIYYSQIVNDFQKGDIAEGYSVSREKKESFPLTVTSAQKNPTAFYLCASSAQGVSGNTIYFGEGSWLTVV.

The CDR3 sequence: CASSRQNWSPLHF. The CDR3 nucleotides are TGTGCCAGCAGTCGACAGAATTGGTCACCCCTCCACTTT. The rearrangement uses TRBV6-2 or TRBV6-3 and TRBJ1-6, with a weak D call TRBD1 (5 bases). V gave up 5 bases and J gave up 10 bases, with 12 bases separating them. Germline V CDR1 and CDR2: MNHEY, SVGEGT. This CDR3 contains 13 residues.

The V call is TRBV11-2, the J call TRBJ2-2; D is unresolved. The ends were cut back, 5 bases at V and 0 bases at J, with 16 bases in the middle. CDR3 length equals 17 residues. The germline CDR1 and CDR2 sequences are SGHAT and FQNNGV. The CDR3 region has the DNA TGTGCCAGCAGCCCCCACTCCCCTACCTCGAACACCGGGGAGCTGTTTTTT. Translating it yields CASSPHSPTSNTGELFF. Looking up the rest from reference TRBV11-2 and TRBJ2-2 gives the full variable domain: EAGVAQSPRYKIIEKRQSVAFWCNPISGHATLYWYQQILGQGPKLLIQFQNNGVVDDSQLPKDRFSAERLKGVDSTLKIQPAKLEDSAVYLCASSPHSPTSNTGELFFGEGSRLTVL.

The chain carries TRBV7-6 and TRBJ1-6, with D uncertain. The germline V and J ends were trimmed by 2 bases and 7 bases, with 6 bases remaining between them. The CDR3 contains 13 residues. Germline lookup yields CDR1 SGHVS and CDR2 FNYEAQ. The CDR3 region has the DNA TGTGCCAGCAGCTTAAAGGAGAATTCACCCCTCCACTTT. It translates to CASSLKENSPLHF.

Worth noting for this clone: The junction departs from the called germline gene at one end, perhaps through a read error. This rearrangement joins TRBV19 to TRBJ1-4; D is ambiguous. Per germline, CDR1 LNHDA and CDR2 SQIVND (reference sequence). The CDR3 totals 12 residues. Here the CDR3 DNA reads TGTGCCAGTAGTATGAGCATTGAAAAGCTGTTTTTT. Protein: CASSMSIEKLFF.

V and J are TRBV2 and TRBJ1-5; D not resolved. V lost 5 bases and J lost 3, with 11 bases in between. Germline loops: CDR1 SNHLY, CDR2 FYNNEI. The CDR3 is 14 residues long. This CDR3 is CASSNQQANQPQHF. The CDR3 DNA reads TGTGCCAGCAGTAACCAGCAGGCCAATCAGCCCCAGCATTTT.

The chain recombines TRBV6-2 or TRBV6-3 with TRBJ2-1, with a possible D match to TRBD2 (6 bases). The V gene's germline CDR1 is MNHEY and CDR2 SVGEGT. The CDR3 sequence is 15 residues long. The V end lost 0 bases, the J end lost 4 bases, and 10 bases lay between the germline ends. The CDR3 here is CASSYSAGFYNEQFF. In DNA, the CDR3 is TGTGCCAGCAGTTACTCGGCGGGGTTTTACAATGAGCAGTTCTTC.

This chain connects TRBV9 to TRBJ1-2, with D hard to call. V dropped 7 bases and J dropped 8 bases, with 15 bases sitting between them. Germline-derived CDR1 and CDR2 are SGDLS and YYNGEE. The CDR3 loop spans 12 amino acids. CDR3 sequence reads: CASSPSGGGYTF. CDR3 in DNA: TGTGCCAGCTCGCCATCTGGTGGCGGCTACACCTTC.

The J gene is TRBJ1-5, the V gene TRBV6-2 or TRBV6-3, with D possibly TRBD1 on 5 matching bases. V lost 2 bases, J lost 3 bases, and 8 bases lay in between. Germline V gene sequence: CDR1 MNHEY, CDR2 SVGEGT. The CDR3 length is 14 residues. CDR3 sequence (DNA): TGTGCCAGCAGTTACCGGGACTCCAATCAGCCCCAGCATTTT. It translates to CASSYRDSNQPQHF.